The clone carrying this T cell receptor beta chain came up a few times. The antigen is unknown. V was clipped by 3 bases and J by 4 bases; unmatched bases: 5. Germline CDR1 and CDR2: SGHRS and YFSETQ. The CDR3 length is 16 residues. The sample comes from a study of STAT3 mutations in large granular lymphocyte leukemia. Study-wide results and caveats: In several patients, dominant TCR clone burden exceeded STAT3 mutant burden. Every T-LGLL patient had at least one immunodominant TCRbeta clonotype.

Data came from immunoSEQ multiplex PCR; TCRdb stores just in-frame clones and leaves some out. Of around 8,000 clones listed, 90% to 95% are singletons. The V and J genes are TRBV5-1 and TRBJ1-6; TRBD1 agrees at 9 bases. This sequence originates from a man aged 50-60 years with T-cell large granular lymphocyte leukemia. Some clones in this sample may be carry-over from other donors' samples. The sample taken for sequencing was peripheral blood mononuclear cells. CDR3 nucleotides: TGCGCCAGCAGCTCCGTGACAGGGGGGTATAATTCACCCCTCCACTTT. This codes for CASSSVTGGYNSPLHF.